Reported below is one TCR beta chain. The antigen remains unidentified. This sample stems from a study of identical twins. Study-wide points: Researchers reported weaker excess twin sharing in beta out-of-frame sequences.

TCRdb re-called the 5' RACE reads through MiXCR, storing one row per CDR3 protein. The repertoire holds around 690,000 distinct CDR3 sequences, with about 20% as singletons. V was clipped by 0 bases and J by 0 bases, with 4 bases between them. Looked up from germline, CDR1 is SGDLS and CDR2 is YYNGEE. This CDR3 is built from 14 residues. A further study also used this sample, focusing on T cells expressing NK-cell markers.

This sequence was found in a woman between 18 and 30 years old in good health. The sequencing input was PBMCs. The V call is TRBV9, the J call TRBJ1-5; D call uncertain. The DNA of the CDR3 is TGTGCCAGCAGCGTAGGCTCTAGCAATCAGCCCCAGCATTTT. Translated: CASSVGSSNQPQHF.